The T cell receptor beta chain described here comes from a study of CD4+ T cells in melanoma. Study findings and constraints: Diverse differentiation states were reported for melanoma neoantigen-specific CD4+ T cells. A reported correlation linked neoantigen-specific CD4+ T cells to CD8+, macrophage and B cell function.

The CDR3 extends over 15 amino acids. Germline values: CDR1 KGHSH, CDR2 LQKENI. The germline V and J ends were trimmed by 2 bases and 2 bases, with 12 bases remaining between them. About this clone: The antigen is unknown.

This table comes from immunoSEQ multiplex PCR, and its TCRdb copy is limited to in-frame clones, with some not included. Among 40,000 to 50,000 clones listed, roughly nine tenths were seen once. The chain joins TRBV18 to TRBJ1-1; D might be TRBD1 (5 bases). The sequence came from a human donor with melanoma. Material: peripheral blood. CDR3 in amino acids: CASSPMIGHNTEAFF. The CDR3 nucleotides read TGTGCCAGCTCACCAATGATAGGACACAACACTGAAGCTTTCTTT.